The rows below give T cell receptor beta chains drawn from one sample of a study of blood T cells in healthy people across ages. Each CDR3 protein gets one entry after TCRdb re-called the 5' RACE reads with MiXCR. The repertoire holds over a million distinct CDR3 sequences, with roughly 45% as singletons. The sequenced sample was blood. Receptor source: a woman aged 18 to 35 in good health. CDR3s leave out the opening cysteine and the closing phenylalanine or tryptophan.

TRBJ2-5,TRBV12-3/TRBV12-4,ASSFGAPWDQY
TRBJ2-1,TRBV3-1,ASSQVPGRALTSIDNEQF
TRBJ2-3,TRBV27,ASSFLKGTKDTQY
TRBJ2-5,TRBV4-1,ASSQVKGETQY
TRBJ1-2,TRBV3-1,ASSRQGGRGSANYGYT
TRBJ1-2,TRBV4-2,ASSPGDSGYGYT
TRBJ1-1,TRBV5-1,ASSLETGIRNTEAF
TRBJ2-1,TRBV6-5,ASRSTSGGSDEQF
TRBJ2-3,TRBV4-2,ASSHPGTDTQY
TRBJ2-7,TRBV28,ASTPSRGRSYEQY
TRBJ1-6,TRBV6-1,ASASGTGWSPLH
TRBJ2-7,TRBV7-2,ASSLASDDYEQY
TRBJ2-7,TRBV7-9,ASSPQGGSYEQY
TRBJ2-7,TRBV5-1,ASTRDGTGNTYEQY
TRBJ2-4,TRBV5-1,ASSSRQGGAKNIQY
TRBJ2-5,TRBV3-1,ASSPRKLAGNEQY
TRBJ2-1,TRBV29-1,SASREAYNEQF
TRBJ2-1,TRBV30,AWSVYLSPYNEQF
TRBJ2-1,TRBV4-2,ASSQELVGSEQF
TRBJ2-1,TRBV12-3/TRBV12-4,ASSLSTGGQYNEQF
TRBJ1-6,TRBV27,ASRAQGQTNSPLH
TRBJ2-1,TRBV7-9,ASSQGTGTYNEQF
TRBJ2-7,TRBV2,ASEVRQAYEQY
TRBJ1-4,TRBV11-3,ASSLLFDEKLF
TRBJ1-2,TRBV11-2,ASSLDPMNSYGYT
TRBJ1-2,TRBV2,ASSEGPQGACGYT
TRBJ2-1,TRBV12-3/TRBV12-4,ASRDTGTGYNEQF
TRBJ2-3,TRBV7-2,ASSFSTGTSGTDTQY
TRBJ1-2,TRBV24-1,ATSDLGRFYGYT
TRBJ2-2,TRBV7-9,ASSLSPGITGELF
TRBJ1-2,TRBV12-3/TRBV12-4,ASSSSQTQGRGGYT
TRBJ1-1,TRBV15,ATSRDHQTEAF
TRBJ2-7,TRBV5-5,ASSLTGGGNYEQY
TRBJ2-1,TRBV10-2,ASSESPVGTYNEQF
TRBJ2-7,TRBV4-1,ASSQHGEQY
TRBJ1-2,TRBV4-2,ASSQEVGYGYT
TRBJ1-1,TRBV6-2/TRBV6-3,AGGGGDTEAF
TRBJ1-2,TRBV10-3,AIRTGAGDYGYT
TRBJ2-7,TRBV12-3/TRBV12-4,ASILGQSSYEQY
TRBJ1-5,TRBV27,ASSQLTPQH
TRBJ2-5,TRBV3-1,ASSLRRDRSHEQY
TRBJ2-1,TRBV6-5,ASSYRIPAGQPYNEQF
TRBJ2-3,TRBV7-2,ASSLSRGPVMTDTQY
TRBJ2-5,TRBV28,ASSSQGSGKTQY
TRBJ1-1,TRBV4-2,ASLPVEITAPGRTEAF
TRBJ2-7,TRBV12-3/TRBV12-4,ASSSYWTTYEQY
TRBJ2-1,TRBV10-2,ASSEGLGYRF
TRBJ2-3,TRBV19,ASQNLGGDTQY
TRBJ2-5,TRBV20-1,SASGSYNEQY
TRBJ2-3,TRBV4-1,ASSRRLAGESTDTQY
TRBJ2-7,TRBV29-1,SVANQGAYEQY
TRBJ2-5,TRBV29-1,SGFSGGNQETQY
TRBJ2-7,TRBV6-1,ASIAGQGAAEQY
TRBJ2-1,TRBV4-1,ASSHGTSLF